A single TCR beta chain is shown here with its context. Its antigen is unknown. Antigen-specific CD4+ T cells were expanded with viral peptide pools in the ViraFEST assay before sequencing. With about 9 days of culture completed, CD4+ T cells were isolated. This individual contracted SARS-CoV-2 between March and December 2020, as verified by PCR. This specimen comes from a study of vaccination effects on CD4 cells after COVID-19. Study information: At 16 days and one week before vaccination, a couple of convalescent patients gave samples.

Broader study findings: Few convalescent patients and no early post-infection timepoints were included in the study.

This CDR3 contains 14 residues. Trimming at V came to 4 bases and at J to 14 bases, leaving 17 bases not matched to a gene. Germline CDR1 is SGHDT and CDR2 is YYEEEE. The method was immunoSEQ multiplex PCR; TCRdb's version includes in-frame clones alone and lacks a portion of them. There are more than 35,000 clones in the sample; about three quarters occur only once, and around 30% lies in the top ten. The chain recombines TRBV5-6 with TRBJ1-2; TRBD1 matches 7 bases. This sequence originates from a human donor who had a prior SARS-CoV-2 infection. Sequences were derived from CD4+ T cells from PBMCs cultured with a peptide pool, sampled before COVID-19 vaccination. CDR3 in DNA: TGTGCCAGCAGCCAGAGTCCTGTAATCGGGGGACAGACCTTC. This translates into CASSQSPVIGGQTF. Complete variable domain (other parts from reference TRBV5-6 and TRBJ1-2): DAGVTQSPTHLIKTRGQQVTLRCSPKSGHDTVSWYQQALGQGPQFIFQYYEEEERQRGNFPDRFSGHQFPNYSSELNVNALLLGDSALYLCASSQSPVIGGQTFGSGTRLTVV.